This record concerns one T cell receptor beta chain sequence. TCRdb's copy holds only in-frame clones and misses some; the assay was immunoSEQ multiplex PCR. Of 100,000 or so clones listed, roughly 57% are singletons. The germline V and J ends were trimmed by 4 bases and 3 bases, with 13 bases remaining between them. This CDR3 region has 14 residues. Germline V gives CDR1 SGDLS, CDR2 YYNGEE. The data originate from a study of cytotoxic CD8 clonotypes in ibrutinib-treated CLL. Sequenced here: PBMCs, sampled after 24 months of ibrutinib treatment. The chain employs TRBV9 and TRBJ1-2; D is perhaps TRBD1 (6 bases). This receptor was identified in a human donor with chronic lymphocytic leukemia. The CDR3: CASSLQGGDYGYTF. The CDR3 DNA sequence: TGTGCCAGCAGCCTACAGGGTGGGGACTATGGCTACACCTTC.